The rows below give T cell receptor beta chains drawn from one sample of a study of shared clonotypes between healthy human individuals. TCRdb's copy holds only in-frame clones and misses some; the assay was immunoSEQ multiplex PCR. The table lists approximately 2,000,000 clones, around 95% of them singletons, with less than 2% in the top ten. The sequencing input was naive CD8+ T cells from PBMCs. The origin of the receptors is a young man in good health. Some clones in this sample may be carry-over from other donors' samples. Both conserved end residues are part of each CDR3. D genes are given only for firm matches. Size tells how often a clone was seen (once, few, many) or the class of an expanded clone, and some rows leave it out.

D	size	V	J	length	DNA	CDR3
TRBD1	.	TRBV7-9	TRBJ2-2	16	TGTGCCAGCAGCCCACCGGGACAGGGGGTGGCCGGGGAGCTGTTTTTT	CASSPPGQGVAGELFF
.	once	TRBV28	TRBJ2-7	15	TGTGCCAGCAGACTGACGACAGGAAGGTTTTACGAGCAGTACTTC	CASRLTTGRFYEQYF
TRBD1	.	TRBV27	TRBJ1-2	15	TGTGCCAGCAGCCCAATCAGACAGGGAGGGTATGGCTACACCTTC	CASSPIRQGGYGYTF
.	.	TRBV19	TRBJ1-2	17	TGTGCCAGTAGTATTACGGGATCAGGGGTTGCTAACTATGGCTACACCTTC	CASSITGSGVANYGYTF
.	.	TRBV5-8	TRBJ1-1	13	TGTGCCAGCAGCCTTGGAGGGGCCACTGAAGCTTTCTTT	CASSLGGATEAFF
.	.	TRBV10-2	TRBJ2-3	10	TGCGCAACCGAAGGGGATACGCAGTATTTT	CATEGDTQYF
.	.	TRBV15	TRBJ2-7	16	TGTGCCACCAGCAGAGCCCATGAACAGAGCTCCTACGAGCAGTACTTC	CATSRAHEQSSYEQYF
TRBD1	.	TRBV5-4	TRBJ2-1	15	TGTGCCAGCAGCACCGGACAGGGATCCTACAATGAGCAGTTCTTC	CASSTGQGSYNEQFF
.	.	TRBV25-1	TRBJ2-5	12	TGTGCCAGCAGTGAAGTTCCAGAGACCCAGTACTTC	CASSEVPETQYF
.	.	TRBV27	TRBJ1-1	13	TGTGCCAGCAGTTCAAGGGAGAGCACTGAAGCTTTCTTT	CASSSRESTEAFF
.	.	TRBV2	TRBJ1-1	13	TGTGCCAGCAGTGAGATGGGGGGCACTGAAGCTTTCTTT	CASSEMGGTEAFF
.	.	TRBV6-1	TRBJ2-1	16	TGTGCCAGCAGTGGTGGTGGGAGGCCCTTCTACAATGAGCAGTTCTTC	CASSGGGRPFYNEQFF
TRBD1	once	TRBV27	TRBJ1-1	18	TGTGCCAGCAGTATTGACCGGGACAGGGGTGGGGTGAACACTGAAGCTTTCTTT	CASSIDRDRGGVNTEAFF
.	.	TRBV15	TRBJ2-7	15	TGTGCCACCAGCGGATCGCCCATCAGCTCCTACGAGCAGTACTTC	CATSGSPISSYEQYF
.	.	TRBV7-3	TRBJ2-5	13	TGTGCCAGCAGCTCCAACAGGGATGAGACCCAGTACTTC	CASSSNRDETQYF
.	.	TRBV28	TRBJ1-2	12	TGTGCCAGCAGTTTCCCGGGCAGCGGCTACACCTTC	CASSFPGSGYTF
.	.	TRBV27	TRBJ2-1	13	TGTGCCAGCAGCAGCGGGACACACAATGAGCAGTTCTTC	CASSSGTHNEQFF
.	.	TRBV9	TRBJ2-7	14	TGTGCCAGCAGCGCCGGGACCATCTCCTACGAGCAGTACTTC	CASSAGTISYEQYF
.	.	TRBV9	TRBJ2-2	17	TGTGCCAGCAGCGTATCGCGGGACAGAGAGAACACCGGGGAGCTGTTTTTT	CASSVSRDRENTGELFF
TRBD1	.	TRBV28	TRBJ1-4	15	TGTGCCAGCAGTATGAAAGGGGGCTCGGGTGAAAAACTGTTTTTT	CASSMKGGSGEKLFF
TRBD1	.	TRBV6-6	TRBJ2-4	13	TGTGCCAGCACCCTTTCCACAGGGGACATTCAGTACTTC	CASTLSTGDIQYF
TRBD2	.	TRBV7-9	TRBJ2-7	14	TGTGCCAGCAGCTTATGGCTAGCGGGAGACGAGCAGTACTTC	CASSLWLAGDEQYF
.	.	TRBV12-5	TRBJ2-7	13	TGTGCTAGTGGTTTGGATACTGGGTACGAGCAGTACTTC	CASGLDTGYEQYF
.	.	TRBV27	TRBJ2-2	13	TGTGCCAGCAGTTTCGGGGTAATAGGGGAGCTGTTTTTT	CASSFGVIGELFF
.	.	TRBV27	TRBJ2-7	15	TGTGCCAGCAGTTTAGGGGGACCGACGTACTACGAGCAGTACTTC	CASSLGGPTYYEQYF
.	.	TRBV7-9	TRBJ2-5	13	TGTGCCAGCAGTTCACAGGGAAAAGAGACCCAGTACTTC	CASSSQGKETQYF
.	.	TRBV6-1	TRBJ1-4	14	TGTGCCAGCAGCGGCGGCCCGACGTTCGAAAAACTGTTTTTT	CASSGGPTFEKLFF
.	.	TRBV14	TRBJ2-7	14	TGTGCCAGCAGCCAAGATCCGGACCGTCTGGAGCAGTACTTC	CASSQDPDRLEQYF
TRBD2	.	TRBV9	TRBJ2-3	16	TGTGCCAGCAGCCAGGGACTAGCGGGAAGCACAGATACGCAGTATTTT	CASSQGLAGSTDTQYF
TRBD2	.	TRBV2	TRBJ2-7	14	TGTGCCCGGGGTTACTCTAGCGGCAGCTACGAGCAGTACTTC	CARGYSSGSYEQYF
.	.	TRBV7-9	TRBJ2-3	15	TGTGCCAGCAGCCCGAGTTCGGTGGTCCCAGATACGCAGTATTTT	CASSPSSVVPDTQYF
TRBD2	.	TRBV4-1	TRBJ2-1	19	TGCGCCAGCAGCCAAGATCGAGGACTAGCGGGAGCCTCCTACAATGAGCAGTTCTTC	CASSQDRGLAGASYNEQFF
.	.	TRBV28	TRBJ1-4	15	TGTGCCAGCAGTGCGACGGACCGAGAGTATGAAAAACTGTTTTTT	CASSATDREYEKLFF
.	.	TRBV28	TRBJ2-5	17	TGTGCCAGCAGCTTCGCAGGGTGGGGTTCGTCACAAGAGACCCAGTACTTC	CASSFAGWGSSQETQYF
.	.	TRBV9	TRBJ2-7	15	TGTGCCAGCAGCGCCTCGGGTGGGAGCTCCTACGAGCAGTACTTC	CASSASGGSSYEQYF
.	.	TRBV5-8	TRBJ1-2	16	TGTGCCAGCAGATCACCAGGACACGGGTTGAATTATGGCTACACCTTC	CASRSPGHGLNYGYTF
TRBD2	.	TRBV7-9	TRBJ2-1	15	TGTGCCAGCAGGGAAGGCGGGAGGGGTCCAGATGAGCAGTTCTTC	CASREGGRGPDEQFF
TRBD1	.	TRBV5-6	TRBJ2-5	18	TGTGCCAGCAGCTCCAATGGAAGGGACAGGGGGCGCGGGGAGACCCAGTACTTC	CASSSNGRDRGRGETQYF
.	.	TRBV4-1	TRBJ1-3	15	TGCGCCAGCAGCCAAGTAGGGGGGTCTGGAAACACCATATATTTT	CASSQVGGSGNTIYF
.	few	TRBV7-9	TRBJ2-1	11	TGTGCCAGCAGCTTAGGGGGTGAGCAGTTCTTC	CASSLGGEQFF